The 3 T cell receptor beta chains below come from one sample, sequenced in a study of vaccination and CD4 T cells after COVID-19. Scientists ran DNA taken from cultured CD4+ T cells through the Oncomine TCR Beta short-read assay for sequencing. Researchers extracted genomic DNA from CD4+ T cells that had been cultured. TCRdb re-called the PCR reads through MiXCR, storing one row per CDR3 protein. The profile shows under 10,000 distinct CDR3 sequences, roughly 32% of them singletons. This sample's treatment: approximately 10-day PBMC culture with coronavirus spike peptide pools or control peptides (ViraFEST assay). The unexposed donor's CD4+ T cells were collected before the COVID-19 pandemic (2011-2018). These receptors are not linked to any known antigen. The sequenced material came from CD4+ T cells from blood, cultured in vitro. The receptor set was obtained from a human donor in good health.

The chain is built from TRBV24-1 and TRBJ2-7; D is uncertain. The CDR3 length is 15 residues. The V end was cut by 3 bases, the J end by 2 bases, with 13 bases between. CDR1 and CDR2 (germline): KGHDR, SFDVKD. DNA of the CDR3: TGTGCCACCAGTGATAAGGCAGCTGCAACCTACGAGCAGTACTTC. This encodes CATSDKAAATYEQYF.

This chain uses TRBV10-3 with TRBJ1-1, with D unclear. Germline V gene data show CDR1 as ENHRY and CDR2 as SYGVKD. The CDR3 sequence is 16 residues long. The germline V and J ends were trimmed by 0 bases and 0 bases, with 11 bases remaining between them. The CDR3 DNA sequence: TGTGCCATCAGTGAGTCGAGGGCCTCGATGAACACTGAAGCTTTCTTT. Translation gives CAISESRASMNTEAFF.

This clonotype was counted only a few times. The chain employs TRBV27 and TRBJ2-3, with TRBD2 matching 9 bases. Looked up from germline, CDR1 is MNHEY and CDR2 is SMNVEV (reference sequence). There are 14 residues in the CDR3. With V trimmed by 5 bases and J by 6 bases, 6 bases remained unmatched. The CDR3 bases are TGTGCCAGCAGTGGGCATGGACTAGCGGATACGCAGTATTTT. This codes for CASSGHGLADTQYF.